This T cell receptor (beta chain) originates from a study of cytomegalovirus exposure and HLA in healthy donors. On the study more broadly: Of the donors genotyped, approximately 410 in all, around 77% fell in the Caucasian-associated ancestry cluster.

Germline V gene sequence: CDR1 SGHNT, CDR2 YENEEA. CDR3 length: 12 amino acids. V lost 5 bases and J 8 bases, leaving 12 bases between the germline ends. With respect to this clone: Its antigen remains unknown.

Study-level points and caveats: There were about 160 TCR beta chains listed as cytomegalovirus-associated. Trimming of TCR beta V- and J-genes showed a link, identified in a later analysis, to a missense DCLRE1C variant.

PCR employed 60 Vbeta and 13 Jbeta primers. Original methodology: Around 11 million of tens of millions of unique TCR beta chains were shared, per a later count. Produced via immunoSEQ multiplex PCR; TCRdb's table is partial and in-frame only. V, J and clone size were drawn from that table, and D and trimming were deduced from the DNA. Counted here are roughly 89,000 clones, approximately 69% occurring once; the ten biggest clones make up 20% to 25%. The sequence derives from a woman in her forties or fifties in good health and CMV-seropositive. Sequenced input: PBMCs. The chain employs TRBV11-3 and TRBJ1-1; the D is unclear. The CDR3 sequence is CASSLGPGEAFF. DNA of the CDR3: TGTGCCAGCAGCCTCGGACCGGGGGAAGCTTTCTTT.